This entry is about one TCR beta chain. The antigen remains undetermined. Generated by immunoSEQ multiplex PCR, the TCRdb table keeps only in-frame clones and is missing some. The profile shows roughly 110,000 clones, around 91% of them singletons. This entry comes from a study of T cell responses to AZD1222 COVID-19 vaccine. Notes on the study in general: The donors showed a predominance of white British ancestry and of females, with possible underestimation of clonal diversity. Just five or six AZD1222 recipients were seropositive at baseline. The CD4 TCRs associated with vaccination extended across spike and predominated at 160-218 and 743-854.

The clonotype comes from an adult in good health. The sample in question was peripheral blood, obtained on day 0 of AZD1222 vaccination.

DNA of the CDR3: TGTGCCAGCAGCCAAGGACTTGACTCTAGATGGGGTGGCTACACCTTC. Encoded protein: CASSQGLDSRWGGYTF. V is TRBV3-1 (or the pseudogene TRBV3-2) and J is TRBJ1-2; D is unresolved. V was shortened by 1 base and J by 7 bases, with 19 bases between the two germline ends. The CDR3 spans 16 residues. From germline, CDR1 is LGHDT and CDR2 YNNKEL (reference sequence).